The entry below gives a single T cell receptor (beta chain) sequence along with its context. No antigen is known for it. A J-beta primer mix and a sample-barcoded 5' primer were used in a second PCR of roughly 7 to 12 cycles. Individual samples furnished no less than 3 million CDR3-containing paired-end reads apiece. TCRdb called the 5' RACE reads again in MiXCR, with one record for every CDR3 protein. The sample lists about 1,500,000 distinct CDR3 sequences; 25% to 30% were seen once. The source of the sample is a study of blood T cells in healthy people across ages. General observations from the study: Estimates of total diversity, which came from one million sequenced T cells, were considered to be underestimates. Naive T cell percentage showed a strong correlation with TCR beta diversity.

Trimming stripped 0 bases from V and 9 bases from J, with 11 bases between. The CDR3 sequence is 13 residues long. Donors were systemically healthy Caucasian individuals from Russia aged about 6 to 90 years. The V call is TRBV12-3 or TRBV12-4, the J call TRBJ2-5, with unresolved D. The specimen sequenced was blood. This clonotype originated in a woman in her 30s in good health. In DNA, the CDR3 is TGTGCCAGCAGTTTAGCAACAGAGTCTCCCCAGTACTTC. Translation gives CASSLATESPQYF.